A single sample is the source of the 27 T cell receptor beta chains below, sequenced in a study of T cells in Graves' hyperthyroidism and ophthalmopathy. There were TCR beta CDR3 regions amplified from RNA transcripts. RT-PCR in the first round (using the HTBI primer set) targeted the TCR CDR3. TCRdb reprocessed the multiplex PCR reads with MiXCR, giving one entry per CDR3 protein. The sample yields about 380,000 distinct CDR3 sequences, roughly 14% seen once. Source material: blood. The origin of the receptors is a man aged 25-40 years with Graves' hyperthyroidism that later progressed to Graves' ophthalmopathy.

This clonotype was seen ten or more times. The chain recombines TRBV5-5 with TRBJ1-1, with D maybe TRBD1 (5 bases). The V gene lost 7 bases and the J gene lost 0 bases, with 13 bases spanning the gap. The CDR3 loop spans 14 amino acids. Germline values: CDR1 SGHKS, CDR2 YYEKEE (reference sequence). The DNA for the CDR3 is TGTGCCAGCCTGGGAAGGGGTATGAACACTGAAGCTTTCTTT. Its translation is CASLGRGMNTEAFF.

This clonotype was seen repeatedly, ten times or more. The chain joins TRBV7-2 to TRBJ2-1, with 8 bases fitting TRBD2. The junction had 5 bases not matched to a gene; V was cut back by 8 bases and J by 2 bases. CDR3 length equals 14 residues. Germline V gene data show CDR1 as SGHTA and CDR2 as FQGNSA. CDR3 sequence (DNA): TGTGCCAGCGGGACTAGTCATACCTACAATGAGCAGTTCTTC. It specifies CASGTSHTYNEQFF.

Only a few counts were recorded for this clonotype. The chain is built from TRBV5-1 and TRBJ1-4, with D hard to call. The CDR3 loop spans 16 amino acids. With 1 base removed from V and 3 bases from J, the gap between germline ends came to 13 bases. CDR1 is SGHRS, CDR2 YFSETQ, per germline. The CDR3 DNA sequence: TGCGCCAGCAGCTTGTTCCCGTCAGGAGCTAATGAAAAACTGTTTTTT. It is translated as CASSLFPSGANEKLFF. The full variable domain, in which reference TRBV5-1 and TRBJ1-4 provide the parts outside the CDR3, is KAGVTQTPRYLIKTRGQQVTLSCSPISGHRSVSWYQQTPGQGLQFLFEYFSETQRNKGNFPGRFSGRQFSNSRSEMNVSTLELGDSALYLCASSLFPSGANEKLFFGSGTQLSVL.

This sequence joins TRBV2 and TRBJ1-6, with D hard to call. The germline V gene encodes CDR1 SNHLY and CDR2 FYNNEI. CDR3 length: 14 amino acids. V was pared by 7 bases and J by 7 bases, with 14 bases between. The CDR3 here is CASKRPVGNSPLHF. The CDR3 region has the DNA TGTGCCAGCAAGAGACCGGTAGGGAATTCACCCCTCCACTTT.

This clonotype appeared many times. CDR3 sequence reads: CATSDFGGGAETQYF. CDR3 coding DNA: TGTGCCACCAGTGATTTCGGCGGGGGGGCGGAGACCCAGTACTTC. The V call is TRBV24-1, the J call TRBJ2-5; 9 nucleotides align to TRBD2. CDR1 is KGHDR and CDR2 is SFDVKD in the germline V gene. CDR3 length: 15 residues. The J segment lost 5 bases and the V segment lost 1 base, leaving 4 bases of the junction unmatched.

This clonotype was seen more than once but under ten times. The chain is built from TRBV28 and TRBJ2-3, with 7 bases aligning to TRBD2. With V trimmed by 5 bases and J by 6 bases, 11 bases remained unmatched. Germline CDR1 reads MDHEN; CDR2 reads SYDVKM. The CDR3 sequence is 15 residues long. CDR3 coding DNA: TGTGCCAGCAGTGGGCCTGGGGGGGGGTACGATACGCAGTATTTT. The encoded protein is CASSGPGGGYDTQYF.

The CDR3 DNA reads TGTGCCAGCAGCCGGGACACCTGGGAGGCGACGCACGAGCAGTACTTC. This translates into CASSRDTWEATHEQYF. This chain uses TRBV3-1 with TRBJ2-7; perhaps D is TRBD1 or TRBD2 (6 bases each). The CDR3 covers 16 residues. Trimming shortened V by 4 bases and J by 5 bases, and 21 bases separated the two germline ends. Germline loops: CDR1 LGHDT, CDR2 YNNKEL (reference sequence).

The chain links TRBV7-2 to TRBJ2-7; perhaps TRBD2 as D (5 bases). CDR1 is SGHTA, CDR2 FQGNSA, per germline. V was pared by 3 bases and J by 7 bases, with 13 bases between. The CDR3 sequence is 13 residues long. CDR3 sequence (DNA): TGTGCCAGCAGCTTTCGGGGTCCCGGGGAGCAGTACTTC. Amino acids: CASSFRGPGEQYF.

Ten or more counts support this clonotype. The chain joins TRBV30 to TRBJ1-5; no clear D. CDR1 and CDR2 from the germline V gene are GTSNPN and SVGIG (reference sequence). V shed 1 base and J shed 5 bases, with 6 bases lying between them. The CDR3 totals 12 residues. CDR3 sequence: CAWSDRYQPQHF. DNA of the CDR3: TGTGCCTGGAGTGACCGTTATCAGCCCCAGCATTTT.

For this clonotype: A junction boundary mismatches the germline segment, possibly from a read error. The V call is TRBV5-1, the J call TRBJ2-1, with TRBD2 matching over 8 bases. This CDR3 has 16 residues. Germline assignment: CDR1 SGHRS and CDR2 YFSETQ. CDR3 in amino acids: CASSYNPGLGYNEQCF. The CDR3, as DNA: TGCGCCAGCAGTTATAACCCGGGACTAGGTTACAATGAGCAGTGCTTC.

The V and J genes are TRBV5-4 and TRBJ2-7; no reliable D call. V gave up 3 bases and J gave up 1 base, with 11 bases separating them. CDR1 and CDR2 (germline): SGHNT, YYREEE (reference sequence). The CDR3 consists of 14 residues. The CDR3 sequence: CASSSISNSYEQYF. CDR3 DNA: TGTGCCAGCAGCTCTATTAGTAATTCCTACGAGCAGTACTTC.

This clonotype was observed a few times. This chain links TRBV24-1 with TRBJ2-1; perhaps TRBD2 as D (5 bases). The V and J ends lost 10 bases and 4 bases respectively, with 19 bases between them. The CDR3 totals 15 residues. Germline CDR1 reads KGHDR; CDR2 reads SFDVKD. The CDR3 DNA sequence: TGTGCCACTGGAGCGGAACTGTCGCTATACAATGAGCAGTTCTTC. This gives the protein CATGAELSLYNEQFF.

The genes are TRBV25-1 and TRBJ1-4; maybe TRBD1 (5 bases). Germline CDR1 reads MGHDK; CDR2 reads SYGVNS. V lost 1 base to trimming and J lost 5 bases, with 8 bases between them. The CDR3 has 14 residues. In nucleotides, the CDR3 is TGTGCCAGCAGTGAATCGCGGGGGAATGAAAAACTGTTTTTT. It encodes CASSESRGNEKLFF.

The chain has TRBV10-3 and TRBJ2-3, with no clear D. Per the germline V gene, CDR1 is ENHRY and CDR2 is SYGVKD. The germline V and J ends were trimmed by 4 bases and 6 bases, with 5 bases remaining between them. The CDR3 spans 11 residues. The CDR3 spells CAISGGDTQYF. The CDR3 nucleotides read TGTGCCATCAGTGGAGGCGATACGCAGTATTTT.

Ten or more counts support this clonotype. The rearrangement joins TRBV28 to TRBJ1-2; D is possibly TRBD1 (5 bases). The CDR3 sequence is 13 residues long. Trimming pared 2 bases from V and 13 bases from J, leaving 17 bases between. CDR1 is MDHEN and CDR2 is SYDVKM in the germline V gene. This CDR3 is CASSLPGKLFPTF. The DNA of the CDR3 is TGTGCCAGCAGTTTACCAGGGAAGTTATTTCCCACCTTC.

The table lists this clonotype with a few counts. This rearrangement joins TRBV19 to TRBJ2-1; 14 bases line up with TRBD2. The CDR3 sequence is 15 residues long. V shed 3 bases, J shed 6 bases, and the junction held 1 base outside the gene matches. Germline loops: CDR1 LNHDA, CDR2 SQIVND (reference sequence). The CDR3 is CASSIGLAGGNEQFF. DNA of the CDR3: TGTGCCAGTAGTATCGGACTAGCGGGGGGCAATGAGCAGTTCTTC.

The rearrangement uses TRBV6-5 and TRBJ1-6; tentative D call: TRBD1 (6 bases). The CDR3 covers 15 residues. V was shortened by 0 bases and J by 8 bases, with 11 bases between the two germline ends. Germline values: CDR1 MNHEY, CDR2 SVGAGI. The CDR3 nucleotides read TGTGCCAGCAGTTACTCAAGCAGGGGTTATTCACCCCTCCACTTT. Protein product: CASSYSSRGYSPLHF.

This clonotype was counted ten times or more. Here the CDR3 reads CASSLGANTEAFF. For the CDR3, the DNA is TGCGCCAGCAGCTTGGGGGCGAACACTGAAGCTTTCTTT. The rearrangement uses TRBV5-1 and TRBJ1-1; D not certain. Between the trimmed V and J ends, which lost 0 bases and 1 base, there was a span of 4 bases. The CDR3 sequence is 13 residues long. The germline V gene has CDR1 SGHRS and CDR2 YFSETQ. The entire variable domain, with the rest obtained from reference TRBV5-1 and TRBJ1-1, is as follows: KAGVTQTPRYLIKTRGQQVTLSCSPISGHRSVSWYQQTPGQGLQFLFEYFSETQRNKGNFPGRFSGRQFSNSRSEMNVSTLELGDSALYLCASSLGANTEAFFGQGTRLTVV.

A remark on this clonotype: It may be a read error: a sequence one base away is much more abundant. The chain combines TRBV20-1 with TRBJ1-5; D is uncertain. Between the trimmed V and J ends, which lost 6 bases and 6 bases, there was a span of 18 bases. The CDR3 is 14 amino acids. Germline V gives CDR1 DFQATT, CDR2 SNEGSKA (reference sequence). CDR3 in amino acids: CSAASGNGGQPQHF. The CDR3 DNA follows: TGCAGTGCCGCCTCGGGAAATGGCGGTCAGCCCCAGCATTTT.

This clonotype was seen only a few times. The chain links TRBV7-9 to TRBJ2-1, with D possibly TRBD2 on 6 matching bases. The V gene's germline CDR1 is SEHNR and CDR2 FQNEAQ (reference sequence). The CDR3 has 14 amino acids. The ends were cut back, 5 bases at V and 5 bases at J, with 13 bases in the middle. The DNA of the CDR3 is TGTGCCAGCAGCCACCGGGACTCGAACAATGAGCAGTTCTTC. The encoded protein is CASSHRDSNNEQFF.

This clonotype showed up many times. The rearrangement uses TRBV7-2 and TRBJ2-3; a weak D match, TRBD1 (5 bases). Germline V gene data show CDR1 as SGHTA and CDR2 as FQGNSA. CDR3 length equals 15 residues. The V end was cut by 5 bases, the J end by 1 base, with 13 bases between. CDR3 coding DNA: TGTGCCAGCAGCCCGGGTGGGGCCGGCACAGATACGCAGTATTTT. It translates to CASSPGGAGTDTQYF.

This clonotype was picked up many times. The chain carries TRBV6-2 or TRBV6-3 and TRBJ2-2; 8 nucleotides line up with TRBD1. Germline CDR1 reads MNHEY; CDR2 reads SVGEGT. CDR3 length: 15 residues. J was trimmed by 4 bases and V by 6 bases; bases with no gene match: 7. This CDR3 is CASSRQGAVTGELFF. As DNA, the CDR3 is TGTGCCAGCAGCCGTCAGGGGGCGGTCACCGGGGAGCTGTTTTTT.

This clonotype has a count of ten or more. Written as DNA, the CDR3 is TGTGCCAGCAGCTTATTTCAGGGTTCGAACACCGGGGAGCTGTTTTTT. Translation gives CASSLFQGSNTGELFF. The rearrangement links TRBV7-8 to TRBJ2-2, with TRBD1 as a possible D gene (5 bases). V shed 2 bases and J shed 0 bases, with 10 bases lying between them. Germline assignment: CDR1 SGHVS and CDR2 FQNEAQ. This CDR3 is 16 amino acids long.

Many counts were recorded for this clonotype. This chain uses TRBV29-1 with TRBJ1-1; D perhaps matches TRBD1 (5 bases). Deletions cut 5 bases from V and 4 bases from J, with 14 bases between. Germline loops: CDR1 SQVTM, CDR2 ANQGSEA. The CDR3 runs to 13 residues. This CDR3 is CSVRGQGVTEAFF. The CDR3, as DNA: TGCAGCGTTAGGGGTCAGGGCGTCACTGAAGCTTTCTTT. The full variable domain, rest sourced from reference TRBV29-1 and TRBJ1-1, is SAVISQKPSRDICQRGTSLTIQCQVDSQVTMMFWYRQQPGQSLTLIATANQGSEATYESGFVIDKFPISRPNLTFSTLTVSNMSPEDSSIYLCSVRGQGVTEAFFGQGTRLTVV.

This chain connects TRBV25-1 to TRBJ2-3; D is perhaps TRBD1 or TRBD2 (5 bases each). The germline V gene has CDR1 MGHDK and CDR2 SYGVNS. This CDR3 has 16 residues. The V end was cut by 1 base, the J end by 4 bases, with 15 bases between. This chain's CDR3 is CASSEFISRGADTQYF. CDR3 nucleotides: TGTGCCAGCAGTGAATTTATCTCCCGGGGCGCAGATACGCAGTATTTT.

This clonotype was counted at least ten times. The chain couples TRBV12-3 or TRBV12-4 to TRBJ2-1; TRBD2 is a possible D gene (6 bases). The CDR3 loop spans 14 amino acids. V was shortened by 8 bases and J by 6 bases, with 17 bases between the two germline ends. The CDR3 DNA sequence: TGTGCCAGCTCTTGGGGTCGGGGGTTCAATGAGCAGTTCTTC. This gives the protein CASSWGRGFNEQFF.

This clonotype has at least ten counts. Here the CDR3 DNA reads TGTGCCAGCGGTCAGGCTAATGGCAATCAGCCCCAGCATTTT. Its translation: CASGQANGNQPQHF. This chain connects TRBV2 to TRBJ1-5; the D is unclear. The V gene lost 8 bases and the J gene lost 2 bases, with 13 bases spanning the gap. The CDR3 sequence is 14 residues long. The germline gives CDR1 SNHLY, CDR2 FYNNEI.